This T cell receptor (beta chain) was recorded in a study of blood T cell repertoires in COVID-19. The count of this clone is one. V shed 2 bases and J shed 5 bases, with 10 bases lying between them. Germline V CDR1 and CDR2: SGHAT, FQDESV (reference sequence). This CDR3 is 14 amino acids long. Only in-frame clones appear in the TCRdb table, and some are missing; sequencing was by immunoSEQ multiplex PCR. Here the sample spans under 250,000 clones, 83% being singletons. The chain joins TRBV11-1 to TRBJ2-1; D is undetermined. Sequenced input: PBMCs or T cells enriched from blood (not recorded which). The sequence was collected from a woman aged 40 to 50 who had been exposed to COVID-19. DNA of the CDR3: TGTGCCAGCAGCTTACGTGGCAGGAACAATGAGCAGTTCTTC. Amino acids: CASSLRGRNNEQFF.